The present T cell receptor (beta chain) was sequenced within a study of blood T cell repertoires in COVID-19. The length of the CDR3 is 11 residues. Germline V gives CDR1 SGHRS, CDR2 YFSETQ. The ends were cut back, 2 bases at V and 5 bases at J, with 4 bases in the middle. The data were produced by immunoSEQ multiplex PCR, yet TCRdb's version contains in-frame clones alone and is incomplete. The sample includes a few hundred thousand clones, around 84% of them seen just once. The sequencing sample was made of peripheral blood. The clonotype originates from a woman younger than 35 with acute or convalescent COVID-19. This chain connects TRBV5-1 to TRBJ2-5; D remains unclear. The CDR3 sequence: CASSFRETQYF. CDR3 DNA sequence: TGCGCCAGCAGCTTCCGGGAGACCCAGTACTTC.